This TCR beta chain stems from a study of metastatic and nonmetastatic thyroid tumors (TCRdb year 2020). Regarding the research as a whole: For patients with malignant and with benign thyroid disease, the researchers compared repertoires between peripheral blood samples and tumor or nodule tissue samples. The paper's findings and limits, for the study overall: In both blood and tumor samples, malignant tumors were reported to have significantly higher TCR beta diversity than benign nodules.

The library was produced with PCR. TCRdb records Illumina HiSeq 4000 as the sequencer. High-throughput sequencing was used to profile the TCR beta-chain CDR3 region of every patient. The original pipeline was this. The researchers built a classifier to tell apart papillary thyroid cancer patients with distant metastasis, based on CDR3 differences among clinicopathological groups. The Shannon index was used to measure repertoire diversity, and the Morisita-Horn index was used to measure how similar tumor and blood repertoires were. TCRdb reran the public reads through fastp at Q25 and MiXCR, keeping productive beta chains. V and J calls and clone size were set by TCRdb, not the authors. The sample profile shows about 40,000 clones; less than 15% of them were found once. Of the sample, 8% to 10% is held by the ten largest clones. No treatment had been received by any patient before thyroid surgery. Using T-cell receptor beta sequencing, the researchers looked back retrospectively at clinical samples from patients, gathered between about 2012 and 2019.

As encoded in the germline V gene, CDR1 is SGDLS while CDR2 is YYNGEE. V is shortened by 0 bases, J by 0 bases, and the region joining them spans 3 bases. The CDR3 covers 14 residues, taking in both the cysteine and the phenylalanine. Just CDR3 DNA is preserved here, 42 bases in frame from base 1. Comment on this clone: What this receptor recognizes is not known. Base qualities were left out, and no much larger clone turns up one base away.

The sequence was obtained from a female donor with papillary thyroid cancer or a benign thyroid nodule (not recorded which). Some clones in this sample may be carry-over from other donors' samples. The specimen sequenced was blood. Recombination joined TRBV9 with TRBJ1-4; the D gene cannot be resolved reliably. This receptor carries the CDR3 CASSVESTNEKLFF. DNA sequence: TGTGCCAGCAGCGTAGAGTCAACTAATGAAAAACTGTTTTTT.